These 17 T cell receptor beta chains came from one sample sequenced in a study of regulatory T cells in long-lasting Graves disease. Time point of the sample: persistent/refractory GD, antithyroid drugs over 5 years with positive TRAb. PBMC RNA was the source of the TCR library. Through Arm-PCR of CDR3 regions and iRepertoire HTBI primers, TCR beta libraries were built. A single record per CDR3 protein comes from TCRdb applying MiXCR to the multiplex PCR reads. Found here are 400,000 to 500,000 distinct CDR3 sequences, about a fifth of them singletons; the top ten hold 7.8%. Sequenced here: peripheral blood mononuclear cells (PBMCs), sampled when the disease was refractory, from a patient treated with antithyroid drugs. Every receptor here comes from a female donor with Graves disease.

The chain recombines TRBV15 with TRBJ1-5, with 9 bases aligning to TRBD1. The CDR3 extends over 15 amino acids. Unmatched junction bases numbered 12, after V lost 6 bases and J lost 9 bases. The V gene's germline CDR1 is LNHNV and CDR2 YYDKDF (reference sequence). The CDR3 DNA sequence: TGTGCCACCAGTAATGGGGGACAGGGATCTTTGCCCCAGCATTTT. Its protein product is CATSNGGQGSLPQHF.

The chain uses TRBV20-1 and TRBJ2-6, with unresolved D. Between the trimmed V and J ends, which lost 0 bases and 6 bases, there was a span of 12 bases. Germline CDR1 reads DFQATT; CDR2 reads SNEGSKA (reference sequence). The CDR3 has 15 residues. The CDR3 spells CSARDQIYSANVLTF. The CDR3 bases are TGCAGTGCTAGAGATCAGATATACTCGGCCAACGTCCTGACTTTC.

This clonotype was detected many times. The chain carries TRBV28 and TRBJ2-2; tentatively, D is TRBD1 or TRBD2 (5 bases each). Germline CDR1 and CDR2: MDHEN and SYDVKM. The V end lost 10 bases, the J end lost 6 bases, and 18 bases lay between the germline ends. The CDR3 length is 14 residues. The CDR3 coding sequence is TGTGCCACCCACAAGGGACGTACTCCCGGGGAGCTGTTTTTT. This codes for CATHKGRTPGELFF. Together with reference TRBV28 and TRBJ2-2, the CDR3 gives the full variable domain: DVKVTQSSRYLVKRTGEKVFLECVQDMDHENMFWYRQDPGLGLRLIYFSYDVKMKEKGDIPEGYSVSREKKERFSLILESASTNQTSMYLCATHKGRTPGELFFGEGSRLTVL.

This clonotype was recorded at least ten times. The genes are TRBV20-1 and TRBJ1-2; D possibly corresponds to TRBD1 (6 bases). Trimming stripped 0 bases from V and 8 bases from J, with 16 bases between. This CDR3 is 14 amino acids long. Germline V CDR1 and CDR2: DFQATT, SNEGSKA (reference sequence). CDR3 region: CSARDPAGEGGYTF. The CDR3 DNA is TGCAGTGCTAGAGATCCCGCAGGGGAGGGCGGCTACACCTTC.

This clonotype was seen a few times. This could be a read error, since a much larger clone is one nucleotide away. The chain employs TRBV7-8 and TRBJ2-5, with D possibly TRBD2 on 5 matching bases. This CDR3 is 13 amino acids long. Per the germline V gene, CDR1 is SGHVS and CDR2 is FQNEAQ. V gave up 11 bases and J gave up 3 bases, with 16 bases separating them. The CDR3 DNA follows: TGTGCCGGAGGTGGGTGGGAGAAAGAGACCCAGTACTTC. Its protein product is CAGGGWEKETQYF.

This clonotype was detected only a few times. V and J are TRBV9 and TRBJ2-7; 10 bases align to TRBD2. Losses at the gene ends were 4 bases for V and 6 bases for J; bases not matched to a gene: 4. Germline V lookup: CDR1 SGDLS, CDR2 YYNGEE. The CDR3 extends over 13 amino acids. CDR3 sequence (DNA): TGTGCCAGCAGCACAGCTAGCGGGAGCGAGCAGTACTTC. Protein: CASSTASGSEQYF.

In this sample, this clonotype turned up many times. The chain has TRBV12-3 or TRBV12-4 and TRBJ2-7; D ambiguous. This CDR3 has 13 residues. Trimming took 4 bases from V and 7 from J, leaving 14 bases between them. CDR3 sequence: CASSYRERIEQYF. CDR3 nucleotide sequence: TGTGCCAGCAGTTACCGAGAGAGAATTGAGCAGTACTTC.

This clonotype has at least ten counts. The V gene is TRBV29-1, the J gene TRBJ1-2; the D gene is possibly TRBD1 (6 bases). The V and J ends lost 5 bases and 1 base respectively, with 11 bases between them. Germline V gene sequence: CDR1 SQVTM, CDR2 ANQGSEA. This CDR3 region has 13 residues. The CDR3 region is CSVPGELNYGYTF. DNA for the CDR3: TGCAGCGTTCCAGGGGAACTTAACTATGGCTACACCTTC.

This clonotype was seen ten or more times. The rearrangement uses TRBV7-8 and TRBJ2-5; D is possibly TRBD2 (6 bases). V gave up 1 base and J gave up 5 bases, with 20 bases separating them. The length of the CDR3 is 17 residues. From germline, CDR1 is SGHVS and CDR2 FQNEAQ. The chain's CDR3 is CASSLGADYPMAETQYF. The CDR3 nucleotides are TGTGCCAGCAGCTTAGGGGCGGACTATCCTATGGCGGAGACCCAGTACTTC. The full variable domain, in which reference TRBV7-8 and TRBJ2-5 provide the parts outside the CDR3, is GAGVSQSPRYKVAKRGQDVALRCDPISGHVSLFWYQQALGQGPEFLTYFQNEAQLDKSGLPSDRFFAERPEGSVSTLKIQRTQQEDSAVYLCASSLGADYPMAETQYFGPGTRLLVL.

The chain employs TRBV5-6 and TRBJ1-1; D is uncertain. Per the germline V gene, CDR1 is SGHDT and CDR2 is YYEEEE. Deletions cut 0 bases from V and 3 bases from J, with 15 bases between. This CDR3 region has 16 residues. The CDR3 DNA reads as TGTGCCAGCAGCTTGGCCCCAGCCATAACCTACACTGAAGCTTTCTTT. Protein sequence: CASSLAPAITYTEAFF.

This clonotype was recorded many times. The chain links TRBV6-1 to TRBJ2-6, with 11 bases identical to TRBD2. Per germline, CDR1 MNHNS and CDR2 SASEGT. The CDR3 consists of 17 residues. V gave up 7 bases and J gave up 2 bases; unmatched junction bases: 7. The CDR3 is CASTRLAGNPGANVLTF. CDR3 bases: TGTGCCAGCACCCGACTAGCGGGAAATCCTGGGGCCAACGTCCTGACTTTC.

This clonotype turned up a few times. The chain combines TRBV28 with TRBJ2-2; D call uncertain. The CDR3 is 16 residues long. The V end lost 6 bases, the J end lost 2 bases, and 16 bases lay between the germline ends. Germline assignment: CDR1 MDHEN and CDR2 SYDVKM. The CDR3 loop is CASSPPPRRNTGELFF. CDR3 coding DNA: TGTGCCAGCAGCCCCCCCCCGCGGCGCAACACCGGGGAGCTGTTTTTT.

This chain uses TRBV9 with TRBJ1-4; TRBD1 matches 8 bases. CDR1 and CDR2 (germline): SGDLS, YYNGEE. The ends lost 5 bases at V and 8 bases at J; junction bases unmatched: 11. This CDR3 has 15 residues. The CDR3 DNA sequence: TGTGCCAGCAGTATCGGACAGGGTATTTCCGAAAAACTGTTTTTT. Protein sequence: CASSIGQGISEKLFF.

This clonotype was detected ten times or more. The rearrangement joins TRBV12-3 or TRBV12-4 to TRBJ1-1, with 7 positions matching TRBD1. V lost 6 bases to trimming and J lost 3 bases; unmatched junction nucleotides: 4. This CDR3 is 13 amino acids long. The CDR3 DNA sequence: TGTGCCAGCAGCCAAGACAGGGACACTGAAGCTTTCTTT. It translates to CASSQDRDTEAFF.

This clonotype was counted only a few times. The V and J genes are TRBV18 and TRBJ1-5; D is ambiguous. CDR1 KGHSH and CDR2 LQKENI come from the germline V gene. Trimming removed 3 bases from V and 11 bases from J, with 17 bases in between. The CDR3 sequence is 14 residues long. The CDR3 coding sequence is TGTGCCAGCTCACCTGACCAGACCCCCTGGGCCCAGCATTTT. This encodes CASSPDQTPWAQHF.

The CDR3 loop reads CASSYSSSGDYEQYF. The CDR3 coding sequence is TGTGCCAGCAGTTACTCATCCAGCGGGGACTACGAGCAGTACTTC. This chain joins TRBV6-5 and TRBJ2-7; 7 bases fit TRBD2. Germline CDR1 and CDR2: MNHEY and SVGAGI. The trim removed 0 bases at V and 3 bases at J, leaving 5 bases unmatched. This CDR3 has 15 residues.

The chain combines TRBV7-9 with TRBJ1-5; 7 positions match TRBD1. There are 15 residues in the CDR3. Looked up from germline, CDR1 is SEHNR and CDR2 is FQNEAQ (reference sequence). The junction had 6 bases not matched to a gene; V was cut back by 4 bases and J by 3 bases. This chain's CDR3 is CASSSTTGANQPQHF. In DNA form, the CDR3 reads TGTGCCAGCAGCTCTACCACAGGGGCCAATCAGCCCCAGCATTTT.